Listed below are T cell receptor beta chains from one sample, sequenced in a study of T cells in Graves' hyperthyroidism and ophthalmopathy. TCRdb reprocessed the multiplex PCR reads with MiXCR, giving one entry per CDR3 protein. Of about 480,000 distinct CDR3 sequences listed, around 14% are singletons. Sequenced input: blood. Every receptor here comes from a woman in her late teens or twenties with Graves' hyperthyroidism. CDR3s include the opening cysteine and the closing phenylalanine or tryptophan. The D gene is left open where the match is weak. Not all rows give a size; the values are once, few, many and, for expanded clones, a class.

V gene	D gene	clone size	J gene	CDR3 DNA	CDR3 protein
TRBV7-8	TRBD1	.	TRBJ1-2	TGTGCCAGCAGCTTAATGACAGGGGGCGACTATGGCTACACCTTC	CASSLMTGGDYGYTF
TRBV29-1	TRBD2	many	TRBJ2-5	TGCAGCGTTGGTGCTAGCGGGTCTGGGGAGACCCAGTACTTC	CSVGASGSGETQYF
TRBV11-2	TRBD2	many	TRBJ2-1	TGTGCCAGCAGCTTAGTCGGGACTATACACAATGAGCAGTTCTTC	CASSLVGTIHNEQFF
TRBV5-1	TRBD1	many	TRBJ1-2	TGCGCCAGCAGCTTGGAGGGGGCGCTACCTTTATATGGCTACACCTTC	CASSLEGALPLYGYTF
TRBV19	TRBD1	many	TRBJ2-5	TGTGCCAGTAGTCTCCCGGGGACAGTCCAAGAGACCCAGTACTTC	CASSLPGTVQETQYF
TRBV20-1	TRBD1	many	TRBJ1-5	TGCAGTGCTACCGGGACAGGGAAGCATCAGCCCCAGCATTTT	CSATGTGKHQPQHF
TRBV6-1	.	few	TRBJ1-1	TGTGCCAGCCGCCCCCAAACCTCGAACACTGAAGCTTTCTTT	CASRPQTSNTEAFF
TRBV6-2/TRBV6-3	.	.	TRBJ1-5	TGTGCCAGCACCCCACCCGACAGAAATCAGCCCCAGCATTTT	CASTPPDRNQPQHF
TRBV12-3/TRBV12-4	.	many	TRBJ2-5	TGTGCCAGCAGTTTCCTGGGGAAGGGACAGACCCAGTACTTC	CASSFLGKGQTQYF
TRBV5-6	.	.	TRBJ1-1	TGTGCCAGCAGCCGCGGGATCGGTTCGAACACTGAAGCTTTCTTT	CASSRGIGSNTEAFF
TRBV29-1	.	many	TRBJ1-1	TGCAGCGTTGAGGGACGTTTGAACACTGAAGCTTTCTTT	CSVEGRLNTEAFF
TRBV5-5	.	few	TRBJ1-6	TGTGCCAGCAGCTTAGATCGCCCCACTGGGAATTCACCCCTCCACTTT	CASSLDRPTGNSPLHF
TRBV19	.	few	TRBJ2-1	TGTGCCAGTAGTCAACTGGGGGAGCATGAGCAGTTCTTC	CASSQLGEHEQFF
TRBV25-1	TRBD1	many	TRBJ1-1	TGTGCCAGTAGGGACAGGGGAACTGAAGCTTTCTTT	CASRDRGTEAFF
TRBV3-1	.	many	TRBJ1-1	TGTGCCAGCAGCTCCGTGGGTACTGAAGCTTTCTTT	CASSSVGTEAFF
TRBV5-1	TRBD2	many	TRBJ2-7	TGCGCCAGCAGCCCGGGACTAGCCACCTACGAGCAGTACTTC	CASSPGLATYEQYF
TRBV24-1	TRBD2	many	TRBJ2-3	TGTGCCACCAGTGAGCCCGGACTAGCGGGGAAATCTAGCACAGATACGCAGTATTTT	CATSEPGLAGKSSTDTQYF